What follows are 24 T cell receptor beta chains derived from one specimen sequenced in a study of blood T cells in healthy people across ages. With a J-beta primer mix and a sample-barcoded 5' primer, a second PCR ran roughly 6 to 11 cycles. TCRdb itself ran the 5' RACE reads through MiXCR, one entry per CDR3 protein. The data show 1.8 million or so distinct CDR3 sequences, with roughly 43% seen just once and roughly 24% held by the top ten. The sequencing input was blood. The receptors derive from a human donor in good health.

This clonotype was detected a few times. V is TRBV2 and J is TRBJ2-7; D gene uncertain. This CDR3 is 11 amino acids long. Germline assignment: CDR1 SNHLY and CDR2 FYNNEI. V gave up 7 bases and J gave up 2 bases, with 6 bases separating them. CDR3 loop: CASKDPYEQYF. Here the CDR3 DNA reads TGTGCCAGCAAAGACCCCTACGAGCAGTACTTC.

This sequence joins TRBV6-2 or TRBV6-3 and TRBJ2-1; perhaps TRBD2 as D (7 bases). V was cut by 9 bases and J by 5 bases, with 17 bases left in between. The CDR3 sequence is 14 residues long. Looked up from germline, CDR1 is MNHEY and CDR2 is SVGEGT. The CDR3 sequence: CASLQGGNDNEQFF. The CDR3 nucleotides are TGTGCCAGTTTACAGGGAGGGAATGACAATGAGCAGTTCTTC.

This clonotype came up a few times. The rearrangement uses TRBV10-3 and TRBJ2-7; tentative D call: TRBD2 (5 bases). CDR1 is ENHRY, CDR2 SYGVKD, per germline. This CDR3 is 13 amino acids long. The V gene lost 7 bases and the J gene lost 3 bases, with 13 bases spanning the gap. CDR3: CAIMDSNFYEQYF. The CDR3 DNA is TGTGCCATCATGGACTCTAACTTCTACGAGCAGTACTTC.

The CDR3 coding sequence is TGTGCCAGCATCGCCCGGGGCCACAATGAGCAGTTCTTC. Residues: CASIARGHNEQFF. The rearrangement joins TRBV28 to TRBJ2-1, with D perhaps given as TRBD1 or TRBD2 (5 bases each). Germline V gene data show CDR1 as MDHEN and CDR2 as SYDVKM. CDR3 size: 13 residues. V shed 7 bases and J shed 5 bases, with 12 bases lying between them.

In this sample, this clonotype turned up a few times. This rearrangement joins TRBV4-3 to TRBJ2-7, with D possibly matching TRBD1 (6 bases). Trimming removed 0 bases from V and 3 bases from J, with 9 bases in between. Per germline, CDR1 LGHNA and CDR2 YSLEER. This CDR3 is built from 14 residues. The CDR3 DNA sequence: TGCGCCAGCAGCCAAGACGGGACAATCTACGAGCAGTACTTC. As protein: CASSQDGTIYEQYF.

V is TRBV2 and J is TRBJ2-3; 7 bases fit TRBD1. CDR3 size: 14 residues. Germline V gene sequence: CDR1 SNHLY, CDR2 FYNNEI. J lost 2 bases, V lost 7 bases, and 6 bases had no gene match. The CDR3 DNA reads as TGTGCCAGCATGGACAGGCCATCCACAGATACGCAGTATTTT. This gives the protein CASMDRPSTDTQYF.

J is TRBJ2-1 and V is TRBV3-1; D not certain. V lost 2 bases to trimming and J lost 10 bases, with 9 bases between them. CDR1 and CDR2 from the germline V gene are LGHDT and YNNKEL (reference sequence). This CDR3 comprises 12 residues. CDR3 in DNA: TGTGCCAGCAGCCAACTCCTTTCCGAGCAGTTCTTC. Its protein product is CASSQLLSEQFF.

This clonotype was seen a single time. CDR3 DNA sequence: TGCAGTGCTGGACGGGGCGGCACTGAAGCTTTCTTT. It translates to CSAGRGGTEAFF. The chain combines TRBV20-1 with TRBJ1-1; D might be TRBD1 (5 bases). CDR1 is DFQATT and CDR2 is SNEGSKA in the germline V gene (reference sequence). The V end lost 5 bases, the J end lost 4 bases, and 11 bases lay between the germline ends. The CDR3 has 12 amino acids.

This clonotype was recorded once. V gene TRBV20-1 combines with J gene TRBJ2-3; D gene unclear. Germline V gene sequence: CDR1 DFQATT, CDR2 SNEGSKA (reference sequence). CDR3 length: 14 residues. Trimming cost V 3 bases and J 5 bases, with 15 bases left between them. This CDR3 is CSASRAEGEDTQYF. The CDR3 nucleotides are TGCAGTGCTAGTAGGGCAGAAGGTGAAGATACGCAGTATTTT.

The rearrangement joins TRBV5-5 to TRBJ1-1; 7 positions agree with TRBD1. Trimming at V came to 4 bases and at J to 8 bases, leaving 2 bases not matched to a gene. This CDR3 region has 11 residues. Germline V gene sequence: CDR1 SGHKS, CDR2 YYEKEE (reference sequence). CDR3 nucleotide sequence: TGTGCCAGCAGCATACAGGGGGAAGCTTTCTTT. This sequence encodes CASSIQGEAFF.

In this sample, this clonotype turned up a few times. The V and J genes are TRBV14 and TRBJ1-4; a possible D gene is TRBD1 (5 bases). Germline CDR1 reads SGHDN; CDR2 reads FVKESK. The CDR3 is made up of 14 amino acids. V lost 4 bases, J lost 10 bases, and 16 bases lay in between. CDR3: CASSPWGRWGKLFF. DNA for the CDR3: TGTGCCAGCAGCCCGTGGGGCCGTTGGGGAAAACTGTTTTTT. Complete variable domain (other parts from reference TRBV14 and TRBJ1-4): EAGVTQFPSHSVIEKGQTVTLRCDPISGHDNLYWYRRVMGKEIKFLLHFVKESKQDESGMPNNRFLAERTGGTYSTLKVQPAELEDSGVYFCASSPWGRWGKLFFGSGTQLSVL.

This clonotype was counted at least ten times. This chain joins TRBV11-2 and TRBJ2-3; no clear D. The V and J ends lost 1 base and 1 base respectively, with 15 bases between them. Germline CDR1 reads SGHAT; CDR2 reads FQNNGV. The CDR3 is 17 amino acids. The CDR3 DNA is TGTGCCAGCAGCTTAGTCGGGTTCGATAAAGGCACAGATACGCAGTATTTT. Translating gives CASSLVGFDKGTDTQYF.

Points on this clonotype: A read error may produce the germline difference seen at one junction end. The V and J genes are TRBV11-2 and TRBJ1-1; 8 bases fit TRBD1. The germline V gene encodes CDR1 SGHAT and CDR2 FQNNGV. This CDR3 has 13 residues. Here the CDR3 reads CACSQGQAREAFF. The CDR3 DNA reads TGTGCCTGCAGCCAGGGACAGGCAAGGGAAGCTTTCTTT.

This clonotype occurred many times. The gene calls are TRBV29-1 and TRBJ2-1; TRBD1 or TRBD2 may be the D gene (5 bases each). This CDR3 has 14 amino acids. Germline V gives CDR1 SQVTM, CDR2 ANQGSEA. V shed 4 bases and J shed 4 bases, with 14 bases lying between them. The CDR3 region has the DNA TGCAGCGTTGCCCGGGGCGGACCATACAATGAGCAGTTCTTC. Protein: CSVARGGPYNEQFF.

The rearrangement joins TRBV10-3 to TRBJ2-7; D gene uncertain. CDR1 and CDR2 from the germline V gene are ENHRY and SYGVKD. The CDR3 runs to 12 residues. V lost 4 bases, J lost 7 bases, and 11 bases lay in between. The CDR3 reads CAISGIGQEQYF. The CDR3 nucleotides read TGTGCCATCAGTGGGATCGGTCAGGAGCAGTACTTC.

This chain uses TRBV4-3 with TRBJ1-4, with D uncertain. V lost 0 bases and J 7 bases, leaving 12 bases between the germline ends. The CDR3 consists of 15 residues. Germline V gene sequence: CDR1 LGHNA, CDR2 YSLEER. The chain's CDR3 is CASSQDVGVFEKLFF. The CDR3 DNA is TGCGCCAGCAGCCAAGATGTCGGGGTGTTTGAAAAACTGTTTTTT.

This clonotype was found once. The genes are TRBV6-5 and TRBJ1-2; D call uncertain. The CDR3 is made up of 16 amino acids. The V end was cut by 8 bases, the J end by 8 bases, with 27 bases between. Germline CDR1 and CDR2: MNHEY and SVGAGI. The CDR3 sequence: CASSRRIEGVAGGYTF. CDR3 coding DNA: TGTGCCAGCTCTAGGCGGATCGAGGGCGTAGCGGGGGGCTACACCTTC.

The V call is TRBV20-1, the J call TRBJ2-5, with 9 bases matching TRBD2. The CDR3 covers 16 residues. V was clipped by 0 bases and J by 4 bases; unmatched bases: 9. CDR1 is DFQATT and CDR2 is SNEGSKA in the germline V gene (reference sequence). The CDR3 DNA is TGCAGTGCTAGAGATTGGGGGCGGGGGGGCCCAGAGACCCAGTACTTC. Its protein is CSARDWGRGGPETQYF.

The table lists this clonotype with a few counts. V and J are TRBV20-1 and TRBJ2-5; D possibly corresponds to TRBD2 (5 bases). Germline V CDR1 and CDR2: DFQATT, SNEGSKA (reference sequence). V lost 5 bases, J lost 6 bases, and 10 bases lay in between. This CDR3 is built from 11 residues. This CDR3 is CSAQIAKTQYF. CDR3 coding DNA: TGCAGTGCTCAGATAGCGAAGACCCAGTACTTC.

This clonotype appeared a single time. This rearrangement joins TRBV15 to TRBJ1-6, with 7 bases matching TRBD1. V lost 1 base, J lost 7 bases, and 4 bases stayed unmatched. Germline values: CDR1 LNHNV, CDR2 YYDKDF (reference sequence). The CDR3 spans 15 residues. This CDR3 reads CATSRAWTGNSPLHF. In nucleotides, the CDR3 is TGTGCCACCAGCAGAGCTTGGACAGGCAATTCACCCCTCCACTTT. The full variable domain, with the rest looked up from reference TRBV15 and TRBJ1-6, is DAMVIQNPRYQVTQFGKPVTLSCSQTLNHNVMYWYQQKSSQAPKLLFHYYDKDFNNEADTPDNFQSRRPNTSFCFLDIRSPGLGDTAMYLCATSRAWTGNSPLHFGNGTRLTVT.

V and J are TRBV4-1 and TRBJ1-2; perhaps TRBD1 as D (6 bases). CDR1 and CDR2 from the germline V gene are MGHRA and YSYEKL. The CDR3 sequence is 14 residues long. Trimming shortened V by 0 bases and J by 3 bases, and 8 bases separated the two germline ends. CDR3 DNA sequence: TGCGCCAGCAGCCAAGATTACAGGGACTATGGCTACACCTTC. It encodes CASSQDYRDYGYTF.

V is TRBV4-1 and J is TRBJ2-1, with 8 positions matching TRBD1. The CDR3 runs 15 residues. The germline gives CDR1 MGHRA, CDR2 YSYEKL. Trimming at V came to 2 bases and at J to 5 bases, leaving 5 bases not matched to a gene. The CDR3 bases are TGCGCCAGCAGCCAACAGACAGGGGTCAACAATGAGCAGTTCTTC. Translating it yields CASSQQTGVNNEQFF.

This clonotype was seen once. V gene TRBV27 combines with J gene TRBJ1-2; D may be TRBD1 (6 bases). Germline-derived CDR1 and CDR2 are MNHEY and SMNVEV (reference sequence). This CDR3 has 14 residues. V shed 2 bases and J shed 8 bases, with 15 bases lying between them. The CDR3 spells CASSLLGAPGGYTF. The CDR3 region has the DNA TGTGCCAGCAGTTTACTGGGGGCGCCCGGAGGCTACACCTTC.

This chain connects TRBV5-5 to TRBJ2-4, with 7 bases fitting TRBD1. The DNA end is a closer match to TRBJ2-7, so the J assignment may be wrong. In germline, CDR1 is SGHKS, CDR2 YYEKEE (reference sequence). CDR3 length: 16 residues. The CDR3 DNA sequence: TGTGCCAGCAGCTTGGGTGGGGGCAGGGGGAAACCCGAGCAGTACTTC. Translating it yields CASSLGGGRGKPEQYF.